Described below is a single TCR beta chain sequence and its context. V lost 2 bases and J lost 1, with 15 bases in between. The CDR3 is made up of 16 amino acids. The germline CDR1 and CDR2 sequences are SGHAT and FQDESV (reference sequence). The sample belongs to a study of T cell changes during pregnancy in multiple sclerosis. Libraries were prepared by immunoSEQ multiplex PCR; TCRdb keeps only in-frame clonotypes and omits some of them. The sample yields 83,000 or so clones, about 94% seen once. This sequence was found in a female donor in good health, enrolled as a control in a pregnancy study. Sequencing used peripheral blood, obtained after pregnancy. J is TRBJ2-7 and V is TRBV11-1; TRBD2 might be the D (5 bases). CDR3: CASSLLSGLGSYEQYF. The CDR3 coding sequence is TGTGCCAGCAGCTTATTATCGGGATTGGGGTCCTACGAGCAGTACTTC.